The rows below give T cell receptor beta chains drawn from one sample of a study of blood T cell repertoires in COVID-19. Clones were read by immunoSEQ multiplex PCR, and TCRdb kept only the in-frame ones, dropping some. The sample shows some 300,000 clones, around 85% of them seen only once. The material sequenced was peripheral blood. All receptors derive from a woman aged 45-65 years with active or convalescent COVID-19. Each CDR3 is given with its conserved first and last residue. The D gene is left open where the match is weak. The listing skips clone size in some rows; elsewhere it reads once, few, many or a size class.

D,J,V,size,CDR3,DNA
TRBD1,TRBJ2-5,TRBV28,once,CASSPNRGAGETQYF,TGTGCCAGCAGTCCTAACAGGGGGGCAGGAGAGACCCAGTACTTC
TRBD2,TRBJ2-1,TRBV2,-,CASSEAYGTSGHLEQFF,TGTGCCAGCAGCGAGGCCTATGGGACTAGCGGACATCTTGAGCAGTTCTTC
TRBD2,TRBJ2-7,TRBV2,-,CASSGRGYEQYF,TGTGCCAGTAGCGGGAGGGGCTACGAGCAGTACTTC
TRBD2,TRBJ2-1,TRBV9,once,CASSVWEREIDEQFF,TGTGCCAGCAGCGTATGGGAGCGGGAGATCGATGAGCAGTTCTTC
TRBD2,TRBJ2-1,TRBV28,-,CASSLRGLAGEKFF,TGTGCCAGCAGTTTGCGGGGGCTAGCGGGAGAGAAGTTCTTC
TRBD2,TRBJ2-7,TRBV10-3,-,CAISDTSGSYSYEQYF,TGTGCCATCAGTGATACGAGCGGGAGCTACTCCTACGAGCAGTACTTC
-,TRBJ2-7,TRBV6-5,-,CASSTQGFHEQYF,TGTGCCAGCAGCACACAGGGATTCCACGAGCAGTACTTC
TRBD2,TRBJ2-1,TRBV11-3,-,CASSPVEGGPNEQFF,TGTGCCAGCAGCCCCGTGGAGGGAGGGCCCAATGAGCAGTTCTTC
TRBD1,TRBJ2-1,TRBV12-5,-,CASGPRQGLDNEQFF,TGTGCTAGTGGTCCAAGACAGGGCCTCGACAATGAGCAGTTCTTC
-,TRBJ2-2,TRBV27,-,CASSTRGTGELFF,TGTGCTAGCAGTACGCGTGGCACCGGGGAGCTGTTTTTT
TRBD1,TRBJ1-2,TRBV2,once,CASSARQGGYGYTF,TGTGCCAGCAGTGCTAGACAGGGTGGTTATGGCTACACCTTC
TRBD1,TRBJ2-7,TRBV12-3/TRBV12-4,-,CASTNRGTYEQYF,TGTGCCAGTACGAACAGGGGGACCTACGAGCAGTACTTC
-,TRBJ2-6,TRBV9,-,CASSPHGANVLTF,TGTGCCAGCAGCCCCCATGGGGCCAACGTCCTGACTTTC
-,TRBJ1-1,TRBV2,-,CASRRHSTNTEAFF,TGTGCCAGCAGAAGACATAGTACCAACACTGAAGCTTTCTTT
-,TRBJ2-5,TRBV27,once,CASSPEEAGTQYF,TGTGCCAGCAGTCCAGAGGAGGCCGGGACCCAGTACTTC
-,TRBJ2-1,TRBV7-2,-,CASSLIRRGLTVNNEQFF,TGTGCCAGCAGCTTAATTAGGAGGGGCCTCACGGTAAACAATGAGCAGTTCTTC
-,TRBJ1-3,TRBV11-2,-,CASSFGGISNTIYF,TGTGCCAGCAGCTTTGGGGGGATTTCAAACACCATATATTTT
TRBD1,TRBJ1-2,TRBV2,once,CASSSIGTASANYGYTF,TGTGCCAGCAGTTCAATCGGGACAGCTTCAGCTAACTATGGCTACACCTTC
TRBD1,TRBJ1-2,TRBV6-5,-,CASSQGARGYTF,TGTGCCAGCAGCCAGGGGGCGAGGGGCTACACCTTC
TRBD1,TRBJ2-1,TRBV2,-,CASSPPKGQGRDNEQFF,TGTGCCAGCAGTCCCCCTAAGGGACAGGGTAGGGACAATGAGCAGTTCTTC
-,TRBJ2-7,TRBV7-8,-,CASSLGGVTGSYEQYF,TGTGCCAGCAGCTTAGGGGGGGTGACAGGGTCCTACGAGCAGTACTTC
-,TRBJ2-2,TRBV21-1,-,CASSTRTSGANTGELFF,TGTGCCAGCAGCACAAGGACTAGCGGGGCGAACACCGGGGAGCTGTTTTTT
-,TRBJ2-1,TRBV12-3/TRBV12-4,-,CASSPNSGDEQFF,TGTGCCAGCAGTCCAAACTCGGGGGATGAGCAGTTCTTC
TRBD2,TRBJ2-2,TRBV11-3,-,CASSLVGGSWTGELFF,TGTGCCAGCAGCTTAGTCGGCGGGAGTTGGACCGGGGAGCTGTTTTTT
TRBD2,TRBJ2-3,TRBV28,once,CASSWYSGSADTQYF,TGTGCCAGCAGTTGGTACAGCGGGAGCGCAGATACGCAGTATTTT
TRBD2,TRBJ2-5,TRBV4-2,-,CASSHAGAQETQYF,TGTGCCAGCAGCCACGCGGGAGCCCAAGAGACCCAGTACTTC
TRBD2,TRBJ2-5,TRBV5-1,-,CASSSGLAAPRETQYF,TGCGCCAGCAGCTCGGGACTAGCGGCCCCAAGGGAGACCCAGTACTTC
TRBD1,TRBJ2-7,TRBV5-5,-,CASSFLPPGQGLVYEQYF,TGTGCCAGCAGCTTCCTACCCCCCGGACAGGGCCTCGTCTACGAGCAGTACTTC
TRBD1,TRBJ1-2,TRBV28,-,CASSTRGDRVRGYTF,TGTGCCAGCAGTACTCGAGGGGACAGGGTGAGAGGCTACACCTTC